A selection of T cell receptor beta chains follows, all from one sample in a study of Graves' ophthalmopathy and Graves' hyperthyroidism. TCRdb processed the multiplex PCR reads anew with MiXCR; each CDR3 protein has one entry. The table lists more than 1,000,000 distinct CDR3 sequences, about 35% of them singletons, with approximately 10% in the top ten. Sample: peripheral blood or thyroid tissue (not recorded which). These receptors all stem from an adult man with Graves' hyperthyroidism. Both conserved end residues are part of each CDR3. D genes are given only for firm matches. Not every row has a clone size; where given, it reads once, few, many or a size class.

abundance,j_gene,v_gene,d_gene,CDR3nt,CDR3aa
few,TRBJ1-1,TRBV5-1,NA,TGCGCCAGCAGCGGGGCGGAGTGGAGGGGCGCTGAAGCTTTCTTT,CASSGAEWRGAEAFF
once,TRBJ1-2,TRBV10-3,NA,TGTGCCATCAGTGCAGGACCGCCCGGCTATGGCTACACCTTC,CAISAGPPGYGYTF
many,TRBJ1-4,TRBV2,NA,TGTGCCAGCAGTCCCCCTCGAGGCCAGGGAAATGAAAAACTGTTTTTT,CASSPPRGQGNEKLFF
once,TRBJ1-2,TRBV30,NA,TGTGCCTGGAGTGTACGCGGTCACTATGGCTACACCTTC,CAWSVRGHYGYTF
NA,TRBJ1-1,TRBV5-4,NA,TGTGCCAGCAGCTCCACCGCCATGGGGCTTGATGAAGCTTTCTTT,CASSSTAMGLDEAFF
many,TRBJ1-4,TRBV4-3,NA,TGCGCCAGCAGCCAAGGTAGAAAACTGTTTTTT,CASSQGRKLFF
NA,TRBJ2-7,TRBV29-1,NA,TGCAGCGGTCACCGAGCCTACGAGCAGTACTTC,CSGHRAYEQYF
NA,TRBJ2-6,TRBV7-6,NA,TGTGCCTGCAGCGTTAGGGGTGGTGGGGCCAACGTCCTGACTTTC,CACSVRGGGANVLTF
NA,TRBJ2-5,TRBV18,TRBD2,TGTGCCAGCTCACTTTCCGGGACTAGCGGGAAAGAGACCCAGTACTTC,CASSLSGTSGKETQYF
NA,TRBJ1-5,TRBV10-3,NA,TGTGCCATCAGTGCCCGGCGTGGGAGCCAGCCCCAGCATTTT,CAISARRGSQPQHF
many,TRBJ2-5,TRBV7-9,NA,TGTGCCAGCAGCCAGGACTCCATTGGGACCCAGTACTTC,CASSQDSIGTQYF